This T cell receptor (beta chain) appears in the sequencing data of a study of T-cell reconstitution after alpha-beta-depleted transplantation in children. The authors prepared the TCRbeta library with unique molecular identifiers. Using its own MiXCR run on the PCR reads, TCRdb lists one record per CDR3 protein. Of fewer than 130,000 distinct CDR3 sequences in the sample, around 10% were seen once. In this sample, this clonotype turned up many times. The sample was PBMCs from the stem cell graft donor, taken from the stem cell graft. The sequence derives from a human donor who donated a stem cell graft to a child with acute lymphoblastic leukemia.

The CDR3 sequence: CASSALLIQETQYF. CDR3 bases: TGTGCCAGCAGTGCCCTGTTGATCCAAGAGACCCAGTACTTC. This chain connects TRBV12-3 or TRBV12-4 to TRBJ2-5; D is ambiguous. The V and J ends lost 5 bases and 1 base respectively, with 11 bases between them. The CDR3 consists of 14 residues.